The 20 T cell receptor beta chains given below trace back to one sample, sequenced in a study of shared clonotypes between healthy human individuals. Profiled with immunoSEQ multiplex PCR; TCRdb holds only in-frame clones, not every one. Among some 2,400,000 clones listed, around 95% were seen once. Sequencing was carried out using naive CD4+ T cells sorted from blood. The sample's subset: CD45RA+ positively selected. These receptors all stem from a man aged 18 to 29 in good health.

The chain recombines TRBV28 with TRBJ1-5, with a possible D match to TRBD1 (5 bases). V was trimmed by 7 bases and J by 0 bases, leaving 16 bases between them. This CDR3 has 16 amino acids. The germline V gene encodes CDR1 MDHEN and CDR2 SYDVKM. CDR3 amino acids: CASMLRGVDSNQPQHF. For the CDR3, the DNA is TGTGCCAGCATGTTACGGGGGGTTGATAGCAATCAGCCCCAGCATTTT. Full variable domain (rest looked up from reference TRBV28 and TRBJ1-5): DVKVTQSSRYLVKRTGEKVFLECVQDMDHENMFWYRQDPGLGLRLIYFSYDVKMKEKGDIPEGYSVSREKKERFSLILESASTNQTSMYLCASMLRGVDSNQPQHFGDGTRLSIL.

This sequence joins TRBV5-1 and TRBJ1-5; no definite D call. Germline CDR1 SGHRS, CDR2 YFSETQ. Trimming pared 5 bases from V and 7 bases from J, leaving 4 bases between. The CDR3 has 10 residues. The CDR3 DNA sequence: TGCGCCAGCAGGGGGCAGCCCCAGCATTTT. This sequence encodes CASRGQPQHF.

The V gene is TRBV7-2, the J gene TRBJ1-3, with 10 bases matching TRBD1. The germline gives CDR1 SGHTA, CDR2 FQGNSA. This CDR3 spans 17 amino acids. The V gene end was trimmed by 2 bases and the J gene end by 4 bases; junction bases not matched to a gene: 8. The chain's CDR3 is CASSLSRDRGRGNTIYF. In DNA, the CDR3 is TGTGCCAGCAGCTTAAGCCGGGACAGGGGTCGGGGAAACACCATATATTTT. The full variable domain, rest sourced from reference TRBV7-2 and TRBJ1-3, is GAGVSQSPSNKVTEKGKDVELRCDPISGHTALYWYRQSLGQGLEFLIYFQGNSAPDKSGLPSDRFSAERTGGSVSTLTIQRTQQEDSAVYLCASSLSRDRGRGNTIYFGEGSWLTVV.

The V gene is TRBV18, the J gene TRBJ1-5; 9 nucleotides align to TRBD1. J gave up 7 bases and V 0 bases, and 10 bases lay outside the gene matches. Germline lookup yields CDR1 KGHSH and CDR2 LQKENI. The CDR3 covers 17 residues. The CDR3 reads CASSPPMGQGVRQPQHF. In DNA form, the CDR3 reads TGTGCCAGCTCACCACCGATGGGACAGGGAGTGAGACAGCCCCAGCATTTT.

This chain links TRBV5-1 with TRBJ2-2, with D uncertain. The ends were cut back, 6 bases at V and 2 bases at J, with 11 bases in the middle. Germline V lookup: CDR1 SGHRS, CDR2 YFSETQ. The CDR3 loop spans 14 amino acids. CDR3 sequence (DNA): TGCGCCAGCAAGGCCGCTTCTAACACCGGGGAGCTGTTTTTT. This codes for CASKAASNTGELFF. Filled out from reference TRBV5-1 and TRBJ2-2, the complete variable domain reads KAGVTQTPRYLIKTRGQQVTLSCSPISGHRSVSWYQQTPGQGLQFLFEYFSETQRNKGNFPGRFSGRQFSNSRSEMNVSTLELGDSALYLCASKAASNTGELFFGEGSRLTVL.

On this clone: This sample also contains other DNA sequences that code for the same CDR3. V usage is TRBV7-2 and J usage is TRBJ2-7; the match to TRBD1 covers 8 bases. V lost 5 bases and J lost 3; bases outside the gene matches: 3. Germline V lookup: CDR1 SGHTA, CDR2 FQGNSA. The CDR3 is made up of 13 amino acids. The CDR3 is CASSLGTGYEQYF. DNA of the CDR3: TGTGCCAGCAGCCTAGGGACAGGCTACGAGCAGTACTTC.

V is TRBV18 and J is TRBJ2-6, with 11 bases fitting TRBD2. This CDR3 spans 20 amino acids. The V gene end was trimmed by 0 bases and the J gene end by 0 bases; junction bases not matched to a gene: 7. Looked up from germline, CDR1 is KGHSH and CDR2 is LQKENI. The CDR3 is CASSPPLAGGRFSGANVLTF. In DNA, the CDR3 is TGTGCCAGCTCACCACCTCTAGCGGGAGGCCGATTCTCTGGGGCCAACGTCCTGACTTTC.

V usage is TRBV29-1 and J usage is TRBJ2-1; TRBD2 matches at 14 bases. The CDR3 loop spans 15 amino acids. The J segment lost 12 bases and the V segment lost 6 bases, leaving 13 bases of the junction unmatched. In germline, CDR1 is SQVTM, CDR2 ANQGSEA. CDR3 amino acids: CSVLPRLAGGSRQFF. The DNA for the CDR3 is TGCAGCGTCCTCCCTAGACTAGCGGGGGGGTCGAGGCAGTTCTTC.

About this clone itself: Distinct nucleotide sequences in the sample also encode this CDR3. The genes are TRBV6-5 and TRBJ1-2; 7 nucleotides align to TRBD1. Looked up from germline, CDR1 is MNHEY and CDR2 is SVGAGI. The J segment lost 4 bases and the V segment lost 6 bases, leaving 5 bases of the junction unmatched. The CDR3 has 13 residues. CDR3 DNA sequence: TGTGCCAGCAGCGACAGGGACAGCTATGGCTACACCTTC. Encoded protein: CASSDRDSYGYTF.

CDR3 region: CASRSTGGSEKLFF. As DNA, the CDR3 is TGTGCCAGCAGGTCTACAGGGGGCTCTGAAAAACTGTTTTTT. The chain employs TRBV13 and TRBJ1-4, with TRBD1 identical over 9 bases. J lost 7 bases, V lost 6 bases, and 6 bases had no gene match. This CDR3 comprises 14 residues. CDR1 is PRHDT and CDR2 is FYEKMQ in the germline V gene (reference sequence). The full variable domain, with the rest looked up from reference TRBV13 and TRBJ1-4, is AAGVIQSPRHLIKEKRETATLKCYPIPRHDTVYWYQQGPGQDPQFLISFYEKMQSDKGSIPDRFSAQQFSDYHSELNMSSLELGDSALYFCASRSTGGSEKLFFGSGTQLSVL.

The DNA for the CDR3 is TGCGCCAGCAGCTTCTTGGGGGACCTTACCGGGGAGCTGTTTTTT. Translation gives CASSFLGDLTGELFF. The chain links TRBV5-1 to TRBJ2-2; D assignment may be TRBD1 or TRBD2 (5 bases each). The CDR3 length is 15 residues. CDR1 and CDR2 (germline): SGHRS, YFSETQ. Trimming left V 2 bases short and J 5 bases short, with 13 bases between.

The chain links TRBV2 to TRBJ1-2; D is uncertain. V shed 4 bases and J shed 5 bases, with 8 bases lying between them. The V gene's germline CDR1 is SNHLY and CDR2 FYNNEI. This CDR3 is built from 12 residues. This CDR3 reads CASSGTTYGYTF. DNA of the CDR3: TGTGCCAGCAGTGGGACCACGTATGGCTACACCTTC.

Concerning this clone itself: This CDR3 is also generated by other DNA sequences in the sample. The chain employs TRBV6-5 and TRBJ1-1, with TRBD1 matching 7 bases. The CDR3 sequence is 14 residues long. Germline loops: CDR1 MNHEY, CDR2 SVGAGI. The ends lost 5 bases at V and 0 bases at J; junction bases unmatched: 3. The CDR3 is CASSRQGLNTEAFF. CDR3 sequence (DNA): TGTGCCAGCAGTAGACAGGGCCTGAACACTGAAGCTTTCTTT.

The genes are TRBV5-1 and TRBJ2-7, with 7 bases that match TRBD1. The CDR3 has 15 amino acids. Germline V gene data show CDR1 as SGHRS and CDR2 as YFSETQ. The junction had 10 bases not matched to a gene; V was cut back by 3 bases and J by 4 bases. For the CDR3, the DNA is TGCGCCAGCAGCTCTCTGGACAGGACGTCATACGAGCAGTACTTC. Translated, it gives CASSSLDRTSYEQYF.

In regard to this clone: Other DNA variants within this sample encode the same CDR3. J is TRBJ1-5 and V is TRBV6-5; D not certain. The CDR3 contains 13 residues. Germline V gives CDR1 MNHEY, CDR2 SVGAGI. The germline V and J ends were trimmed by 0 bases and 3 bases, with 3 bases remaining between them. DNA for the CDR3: TGTGCCAGCAGTTACTCGGACAATCAGCCCCAGCATTTT. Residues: CASSYSDNQPQHF.

The DNA for the CDR3 is TGTGCCAGCAGCACGGACAGGGGTGGCTATGGCTACACCTTC. This gives the protein CASSTDRGGYGYTF. The genes are TRBV6-5 and TRBJ1-2, with 9 bases that match TRBD1. The CDR3 sequence is 14 residues long. Looked up from germline, CDR1 is MNHEY and CDR2 is SVGAGI. J gave up 4 bases and V 6 bases, and 6 bases lay outside the gene matches.

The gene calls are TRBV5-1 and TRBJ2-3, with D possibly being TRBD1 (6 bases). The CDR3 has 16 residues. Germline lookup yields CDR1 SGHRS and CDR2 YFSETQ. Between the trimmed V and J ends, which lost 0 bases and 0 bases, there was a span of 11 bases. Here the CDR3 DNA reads TGCGCCAGCAGCTTGGAGCGAGGGGGTAGCACAGATACGCAGTATTTT. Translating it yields CASSLERGGSTDTQYF.

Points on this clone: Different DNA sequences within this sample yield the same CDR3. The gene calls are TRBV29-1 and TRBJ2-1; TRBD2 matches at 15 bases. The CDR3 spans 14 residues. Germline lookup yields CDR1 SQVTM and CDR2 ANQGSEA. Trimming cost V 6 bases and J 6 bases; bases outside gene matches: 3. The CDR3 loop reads CSVAGLAGGNEQFF. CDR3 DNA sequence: TGCAGCGTCGCGGGACTAGCGGGGGGCAATGAGCAGTTCTTC.

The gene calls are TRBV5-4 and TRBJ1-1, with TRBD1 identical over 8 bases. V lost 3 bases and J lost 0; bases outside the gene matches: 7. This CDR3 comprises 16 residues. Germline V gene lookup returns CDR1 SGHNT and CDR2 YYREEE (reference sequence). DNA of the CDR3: TGTGCCAGCAGCTCAGGGGGCCCGTTCATGAACACTGAAGCTTTCTTT. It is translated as CASSSGGPFMNTEAFF.

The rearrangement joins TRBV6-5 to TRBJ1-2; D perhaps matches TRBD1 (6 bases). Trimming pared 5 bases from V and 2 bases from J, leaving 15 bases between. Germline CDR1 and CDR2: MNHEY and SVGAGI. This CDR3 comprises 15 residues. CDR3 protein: CASSKGGLGNYGYTF. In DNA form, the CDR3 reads TGTGCCAGCAGTAAAGGGGGGTTAGGGAACTATGGCTACACCTTC.